This T cell receptor beta chain stems from a study of Tregs in tolerant kidney transplant recipients. Study background: An approximately three-day belatacept mixed lymphocyte reaction, sometimes plus 5-day graft donor restimulation, preceded CD4+CD25+CD127- sorting. Recipient cells were told from donor cells by antibody staining. General study findings and limits: Few patients were studied, so findings need validation in larger groups. The most relevant donor-specific Treg TCRbeta repertoire apparently came from expansion with activated donor B cells.

This clone was seen a single time. Its antigen is not identified. TCRdb's copy holds only in-frame clones and misses some; the assay was immunoSEQ multiplex PCR. The repertoire consists of 25,000 to 35,000 clones, with about 79% occurring once and the leading ten covering 2% to 2.5%. This CDR3 contains 10 residues. Per germline, CDR1 MNHNS and CDR2 SASEGT. Deletions cut 11 bases from V and 5 bases from J, with 4 bases between. The gene calls are TRBV6-1 and TRBJ2-6; D is uncertain. The sequence derives from a human donor in good health. The sample consisted of Tregs from blood cultured with allogeneic cells. CDR3 in amino acids: CASRANVLTF. The CDR3 nucleotides read TGTGCCTCCAGGGCCAACGTCCTGACTTTC.